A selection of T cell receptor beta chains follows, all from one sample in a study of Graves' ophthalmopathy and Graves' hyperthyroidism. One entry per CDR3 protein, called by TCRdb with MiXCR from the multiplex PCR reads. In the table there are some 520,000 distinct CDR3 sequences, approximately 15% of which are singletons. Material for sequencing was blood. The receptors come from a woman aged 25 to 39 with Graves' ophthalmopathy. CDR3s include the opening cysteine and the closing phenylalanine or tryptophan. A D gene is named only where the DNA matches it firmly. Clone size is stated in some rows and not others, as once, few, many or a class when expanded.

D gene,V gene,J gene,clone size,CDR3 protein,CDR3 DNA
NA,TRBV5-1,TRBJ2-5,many,CASSLGAEQETQYF,TGCGCCAGCAGCTTGGGTGCGGAACAAGAGACCCAGTACTTC
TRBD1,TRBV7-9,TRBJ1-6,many,CASSSEGTGSSPLHF,TGTGCCAGCAGCTCAGAGGGGACAGGGAGCTCACCCCTCCACTTT
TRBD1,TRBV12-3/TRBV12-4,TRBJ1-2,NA,CASVNRGRVGYTF,TGTGCCAGCGTTAACAGGGGGCGCGTTGGCTACACCTTC
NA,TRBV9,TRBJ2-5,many,CASSGKVAASAETQYF,TGTGCCAGCAGCGGAAAGGTAGCGGCATCGGCGGAGACCCAGTACTTC
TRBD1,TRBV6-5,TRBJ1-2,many,CASSYSGTAGYGYTF,TGTGCCAGCAGTTACTCAGGGACAGCGGGCTATGGCTACACCTTC
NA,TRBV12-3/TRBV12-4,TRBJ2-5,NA,CASLGDSQETQYF,TGTGCCAGCTTGGGGGATAGCCAAGAGACCCAGTACTTC
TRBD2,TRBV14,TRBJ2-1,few,CASRTSGAYNEQFF,TGTGCCAGCAGGACTAGCGGGGCCTACAATGAGCAGTTCTTC
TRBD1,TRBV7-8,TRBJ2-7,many,CASRSGTGPYEQYF,TGTGCCAGCAGGTCCGGGACAGGACCCTACGAGCAGTACTTC
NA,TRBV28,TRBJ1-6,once,CASSFPTGSFDSPLHF,TGTGCCAGCAGTTTCCCTACAGGGTCCTTTGATTCACCCCTCCACTTT
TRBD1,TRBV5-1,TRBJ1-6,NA,CASSPDRASSYNSPLHF,TGCGCCAGCAGCCCGGACAGGGCAAGCTCCTATAATTCACCCCTCCACTTT
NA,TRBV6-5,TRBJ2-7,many,CASSFSRISEQYF,TGTGCCAGCAGTTTTTCGCGGATCTCCGAGCAGTACTTC
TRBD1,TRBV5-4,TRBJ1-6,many,CASSLRQGRSHNSPLHF,TGTGCCAGCAGCTTAAGACAGGGGCGCAGCCATAATTCACCCCTCCACTTT
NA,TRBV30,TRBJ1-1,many,CAWSVAGKAFF,TGTGCCTGGAGTGTAGCAGGAAAAGCTTTCTTT
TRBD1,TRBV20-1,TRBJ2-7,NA,CSARGYADGTGRYEQYF,TGCAGTGCTAGAGGTTACGCCGATGGGACAGGGCGCTACGAGCAGTACTTC
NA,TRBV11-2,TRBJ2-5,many,CASSLGRLGRTQETQYF,TGTGCCAGCAGCTTAGGTCGGTTGGGGCGAACCCAAGAGACCCAGTACTTC
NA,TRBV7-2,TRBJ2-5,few,CASSKTNGVAETQYF,TGTGCCAGCAGCAAAACCAACGGGGTAGCGGAGACCCAGTACTTC
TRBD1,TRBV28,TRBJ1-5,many,CASSFPGTGTQPQHF,TGTGCCAGCAGTTTCCCGGGGACAGGGACACAGCCCCAGCATTTT
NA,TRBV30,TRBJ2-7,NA,CAWSVWGRGREQYF,TGTGCCTGGAGTGTATGGGGCAGAGGAAGGGAGCAGTACTTC
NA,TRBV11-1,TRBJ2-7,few,CASRRREEAYEQYF,TGTGCCAGCCGCAGGAGGGAGGAGGCCTACGAGCAGTACTTC
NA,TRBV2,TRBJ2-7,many,CATKPGHSSYEQYF,TGTGCCACCAAACCGGGACACAGCTCCTACGAGCAGTACTTC
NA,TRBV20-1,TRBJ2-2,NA,CSARGLGNTGELFF,TGCAGTGCTAGAGGCCTCGGGAACACCGGGGAGCTGTTTTTT
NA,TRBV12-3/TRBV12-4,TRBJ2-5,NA,CASSLARGNQETQYF,TGTGCCAGCAGTTTAGCCCGGGGAAACCAAGAGACCCAGTACTTC
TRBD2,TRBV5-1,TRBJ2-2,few,CASRLTSGSSGELFF,TGCGCCAGCAGGCTGACTAGCGGGAGCTCTGGGGAGCTGTTTTTT
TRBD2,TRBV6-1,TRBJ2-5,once,CASSEAPSGVQETQYF,TGTGCCAGCAGTGAAGCGCCCAGCGGGGTACAAGAGACCCAGTACTTC
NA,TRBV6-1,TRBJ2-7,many,CASSPPLRGPYEQYF,TGTGCCAGCAGTCCACCTTTGAGGGGACCCTACGAGCAGTACTTC
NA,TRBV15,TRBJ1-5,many,CATSPTVAQHF,TGTGCCACCAGCCCCACTGTGGCCCAGCATTTT
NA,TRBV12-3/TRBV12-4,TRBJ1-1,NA,CASSSQVPRGEAFF,TGTGCCAGCAGTTCCCAAGTCCCGAGGGGTGAAGCTTTCTTT
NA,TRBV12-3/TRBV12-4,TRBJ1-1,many,CASSSGPGDTEAFF,TGTGCCAGCAGTTCGGGACCGGGCGACACTGAAGCTTTCTTT
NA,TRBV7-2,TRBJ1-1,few,CASSLWTAANTEAFF,TGTGCCAGCAGCTTATGGACGGCAGCTAACACTGAAGCTTTCTTT
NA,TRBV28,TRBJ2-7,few,CASRMRQAPADYEQYF,TGTGCCAGCAGGATGCGGCAGGCGCCCGCTGACTACGAGCAGTACTTC
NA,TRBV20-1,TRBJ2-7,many,CSARALDKSYEQYF,TGCAGTGCTAGAGCTCTGGACAAGTCCTACGAGCAGTACTTC
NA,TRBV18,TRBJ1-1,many,CASSPVADTEAFF,TGTGCCAGCTCACCGGTAGCGGACACTGAAGCTTTCTTT
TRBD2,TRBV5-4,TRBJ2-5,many,CASSLILTAGEFQETQYF,TGTGCCAGCAGCTTGATCTTAACAGCGGGAGAATTCCAAGAGACCCAGTACTTC
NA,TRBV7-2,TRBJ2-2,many,CASRRDTGELFF,TGTGCCAGCAGGAGGGACACCGGGGAGCTGTTTTTT
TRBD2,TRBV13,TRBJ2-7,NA,CASRSGTGGSYEQYF,TGTGCCAGCAGATCCGGGACGGGGGGCTCCTACGAGCAGTACTTC
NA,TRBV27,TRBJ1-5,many,CASSDGIYSNQPQHF,TGTGCCAGCAGCGATGGGATTTATAGCAATCAGCCCCAGCATTTT
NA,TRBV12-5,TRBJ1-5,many,CASGLVGRHSQPQHF,TGTGCTAGTGGTTTGGTTGGAAGGCACAGTCAGCCCCAGCATTTT
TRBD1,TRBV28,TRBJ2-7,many,CASSLDREGYEQYF,TGTGCCAGCAGCCTCGACAGGGAAGGCTACGAGCAGTACTTC
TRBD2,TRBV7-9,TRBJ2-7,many,CASSNYGRAPEQYF,TGTGCCAGCAGCAACTATGGGAGGGCCCCCGAGCAGTACTTC
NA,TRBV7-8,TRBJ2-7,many,CASSRSTVSEQYF,TGTGCCAGCAGCCGGTCGACAGTCTCCGAGCAGTACTTC
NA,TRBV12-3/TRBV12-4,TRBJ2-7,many,CASSLRARSDSSYEQYF,TGTGCCAGCAGTTTAAGGGCCCGTTCGGACAGCTCCTACGAGCAGTACTTC